This T cell receptor (beta chain) originates from a study of T cells in Graves' hyperthyroidism and ophthalmopathy. Amplification of TCR beta CDR3 regions used RNA as the template. Primed by the HTBI set, a first-round RT-PCR was run on the TCR CDR3. MiXCR, applied by TCRdb to the multiplex PCR reads, yields one record per CDR3 protein. Of hundreds of thousands of distinct CDR3 sequences in the sample, around 17% were seen once. Deletions cut 3 bases from V and 0 bases from J, with 5 bases between. Germline CDR1 reads SGHTA; CDR2 reads FQGNSA. This CDR3 comprises 13 residues. To note about this clonotype: A much larger clone lies one base from this, so it may be a read error. The conserved phenylalanine or tryptophan normally closing the CDR3 is absent here, so this likely arose from a read error.

The receptor comes from a woman between 18 and 29 years old with Graves' hyperthyroidism. The chain links TRBV7-2 to TRBJ2-5; D gene uncertain. Source material: blood. This chain's CDR3 is CASSFVYQETQYS. CDR3 DNA sequence: TGTGCCAGCAGCTTCGTGTACCAAGAGACCCAGTACTCC.